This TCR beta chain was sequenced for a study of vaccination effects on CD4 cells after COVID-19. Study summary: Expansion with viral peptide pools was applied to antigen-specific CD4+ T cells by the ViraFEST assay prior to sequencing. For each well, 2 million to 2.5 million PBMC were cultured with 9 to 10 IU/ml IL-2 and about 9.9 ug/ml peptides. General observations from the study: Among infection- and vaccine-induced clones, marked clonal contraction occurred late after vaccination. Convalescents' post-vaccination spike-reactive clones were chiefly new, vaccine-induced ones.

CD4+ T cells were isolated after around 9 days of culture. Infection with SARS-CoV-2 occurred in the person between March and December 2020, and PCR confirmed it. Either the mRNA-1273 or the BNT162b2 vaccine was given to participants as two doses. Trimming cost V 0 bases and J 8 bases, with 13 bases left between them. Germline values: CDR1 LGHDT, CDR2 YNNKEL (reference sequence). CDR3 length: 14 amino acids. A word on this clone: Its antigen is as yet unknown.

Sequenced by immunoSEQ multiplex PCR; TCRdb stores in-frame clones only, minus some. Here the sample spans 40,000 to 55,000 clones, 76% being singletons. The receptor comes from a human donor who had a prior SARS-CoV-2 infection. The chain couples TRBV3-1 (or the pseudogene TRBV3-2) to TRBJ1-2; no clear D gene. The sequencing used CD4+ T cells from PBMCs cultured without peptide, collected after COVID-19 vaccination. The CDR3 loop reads CASSQDSTPRGYTF. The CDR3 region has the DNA TGTGCCAGCAGCCAAGACTCGACCCCTAGGGGCTACACCTTC.